This record concerns one T cell receptor beta chain sequence. This table comes from immunoSEQ multiplex PCR, and its TCRdb copy is limited to in-frame clones, with some not included. The sample holds about 370,000 clones, just under 90% seen once. The data originate from a study of blood T cell repertoires in COVID-19. This CDR3 has 14 amino acids. V dropped 1 base and J dropped 2 bases, with 6 bases sitting between them. Germline CDR1 and CDR2: LNHNV and YYDKDF (reference sequence). The TCR sequence derives from a woman aged 25 to 39 who had recovered from COVID-19. Sequenced input: PBMCs or T cells enriched from blood (not recorded which). This chain links TRBV15 with TRBJ1-3, with D possibly matching TRBD1 (5 bases). The CDR3 nucleotides are TGTGCCACCAGCAGAGGGGGGGCTGGAAACACCATATATTTT. This codes for CATSRGGAGNTIYF.